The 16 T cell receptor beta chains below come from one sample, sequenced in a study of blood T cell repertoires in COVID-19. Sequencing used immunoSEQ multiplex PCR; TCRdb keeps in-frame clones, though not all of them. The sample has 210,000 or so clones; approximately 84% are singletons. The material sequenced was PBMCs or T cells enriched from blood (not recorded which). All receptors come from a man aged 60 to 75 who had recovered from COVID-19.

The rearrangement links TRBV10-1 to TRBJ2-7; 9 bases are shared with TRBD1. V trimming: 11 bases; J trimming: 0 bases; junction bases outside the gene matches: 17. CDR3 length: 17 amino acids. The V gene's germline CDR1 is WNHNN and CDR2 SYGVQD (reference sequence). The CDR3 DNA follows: TGCGCCGGCCGGCGAGACAGGGGGGAAAGTGGCTCCTACGAGCAGTACTTC. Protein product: CAGRRDRGESGSYEQYF.

CDR3 nucleotides: TGTGCCAGCAGCAAATCAGGGGGCGTCAATGAAAAACTGTTTTTT. Protein product: CASSKSGGVNEKLFF. The J gene is TRBJ1-4, the V gene TRBV7-9, with TRBD1 matching 8 bases. The CDR3 covers 15 residues. Germline V lookup: CDR1 SEHNR, CDR2 FQNEAQ (reference sequence). After removal of 5 bases from V and 5 bases from J, the junction contained 7 bases not matched to a gene.

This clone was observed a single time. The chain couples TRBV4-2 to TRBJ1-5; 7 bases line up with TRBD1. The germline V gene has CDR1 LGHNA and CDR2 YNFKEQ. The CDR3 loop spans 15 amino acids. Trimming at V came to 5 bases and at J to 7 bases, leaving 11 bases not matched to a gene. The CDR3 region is CASSSLDRDRQPQHF. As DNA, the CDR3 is TGTGCCAGCAGCTCTTTAGACAGGGATAGACAGCCCCAGCATTTT.

This CDR3 is CASRANRAGETQYF. The CDR3 nucleotides read TGTGCCAGCAGGGCTAACAGGGCAGGGGAGACCCAGTACTTC. The chain employs TRBV27 and TRBJ2-5; perhaps TRBD1 as D (6 bases). Germline CDR1 and CDR2: MNHEY and SMNVEV (reference sequence). This CDR3 has 14 amino acids. V was cut by 6 bases and J by 5 bases, with 16 bases left in between.

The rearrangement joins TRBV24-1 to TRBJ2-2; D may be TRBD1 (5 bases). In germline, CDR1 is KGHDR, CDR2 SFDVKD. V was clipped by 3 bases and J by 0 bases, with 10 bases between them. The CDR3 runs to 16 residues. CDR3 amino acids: CATSDTAGTNTGELFF. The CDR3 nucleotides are TGTGCCACCAGTGATACCGCAGGGACGAACACCGGGGAGCTGTTTTTT.

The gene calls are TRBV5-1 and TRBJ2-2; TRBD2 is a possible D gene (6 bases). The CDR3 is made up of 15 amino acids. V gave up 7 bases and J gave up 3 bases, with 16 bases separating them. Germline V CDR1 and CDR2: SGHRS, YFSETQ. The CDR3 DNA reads TGCGCCAGCGGTGGGGGGACTGGGGACACCGGGGAGCTGTTTTTT. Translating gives CASGGGTGDTGELFF.

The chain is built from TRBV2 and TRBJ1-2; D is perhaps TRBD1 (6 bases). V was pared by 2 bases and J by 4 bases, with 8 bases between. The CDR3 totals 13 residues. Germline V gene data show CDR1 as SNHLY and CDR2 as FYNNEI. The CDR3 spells CASSETGTYGYTF. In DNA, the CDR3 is TGTGCCAGCAGTGAAACAGGGACCTATGGCTACACCTTC.

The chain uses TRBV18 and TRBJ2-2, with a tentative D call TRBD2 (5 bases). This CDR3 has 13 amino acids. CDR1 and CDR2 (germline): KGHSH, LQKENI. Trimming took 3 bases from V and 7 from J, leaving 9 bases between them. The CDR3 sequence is CASSPSSGGELFF. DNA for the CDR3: TGTGCCAGCTCACCGAGCAGCGGCGGGGAGCTGTTTTTT.

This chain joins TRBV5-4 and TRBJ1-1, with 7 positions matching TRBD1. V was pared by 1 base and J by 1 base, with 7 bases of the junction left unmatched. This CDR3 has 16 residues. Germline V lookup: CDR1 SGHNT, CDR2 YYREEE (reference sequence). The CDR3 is CASSLLTGRTNTEAFF. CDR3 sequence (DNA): TGTGCCAGCAGCTTGCTGACAGGGAGGACGAACACTGAAGCTTTCTTT.

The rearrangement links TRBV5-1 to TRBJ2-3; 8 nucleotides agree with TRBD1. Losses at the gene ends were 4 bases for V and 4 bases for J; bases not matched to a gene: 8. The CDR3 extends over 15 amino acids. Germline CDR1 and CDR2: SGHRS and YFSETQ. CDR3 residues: CASSRTGWGADTQYF. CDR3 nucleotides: TGCGCCAGCAGCCGGACAGGGTGGGGGGCAGATACGCAGTATTTT.

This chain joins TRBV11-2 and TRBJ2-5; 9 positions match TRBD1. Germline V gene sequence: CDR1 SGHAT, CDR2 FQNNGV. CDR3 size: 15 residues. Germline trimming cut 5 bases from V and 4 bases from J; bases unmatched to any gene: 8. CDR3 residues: CASSLGQGMGETQYF. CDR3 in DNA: TGTGCCAGCAGCCTGGGACAGGGAATGGGAGAGACCCAGTACTTC.

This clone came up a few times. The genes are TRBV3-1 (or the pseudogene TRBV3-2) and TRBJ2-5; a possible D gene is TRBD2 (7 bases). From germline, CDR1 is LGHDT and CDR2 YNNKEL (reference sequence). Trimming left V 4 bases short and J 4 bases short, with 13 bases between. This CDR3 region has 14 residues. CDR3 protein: CASSPDAGAETQYF. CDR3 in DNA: TGTGCCAGCAGCCCGGACGCGGGGGCAGAGACCCAGTACTTC.

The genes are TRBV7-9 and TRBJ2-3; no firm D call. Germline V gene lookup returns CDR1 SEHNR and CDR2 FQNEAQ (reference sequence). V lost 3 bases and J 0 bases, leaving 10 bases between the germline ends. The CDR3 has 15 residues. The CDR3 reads CASSFGPASTDTQYF. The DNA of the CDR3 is TGTGCCAGCAGCTTTGGGCCGGCTAGCACAGATACGCAGTATTTT.

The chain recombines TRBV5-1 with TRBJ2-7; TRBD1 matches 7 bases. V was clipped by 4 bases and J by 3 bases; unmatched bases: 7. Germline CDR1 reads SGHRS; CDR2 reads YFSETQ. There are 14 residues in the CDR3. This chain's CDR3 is CASSPVGGNYEQYF. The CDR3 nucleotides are TGCGCCAGCAGCCCGGTAGGGGGCAACTACGAGCAGTACTTC.

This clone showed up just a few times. For the CDR3, the DNA is TGCGCCAGCAGCCAAGACGTACAGGGATCTTCACCCCTCCACTTT. Encoded protein: CASSQDVQGSSPLHF. The genes are TRBV4-3 and TRBJ1-6; weak D call: TRBD1 (6 bases). V was clipped by 0 bases and J by 9 bases, with 12 bases between them. The CDR3 has 15 amino acids. The germline gives CDR1 LGHNA, CDR2 YSLEER.

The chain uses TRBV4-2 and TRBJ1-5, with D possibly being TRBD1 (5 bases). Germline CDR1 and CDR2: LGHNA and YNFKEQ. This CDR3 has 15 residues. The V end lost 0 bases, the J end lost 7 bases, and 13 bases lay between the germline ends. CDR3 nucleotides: TGTGCCAGCAGCCAAGATAAGGGGAGGAGGCAGCCCCAGCATTTT. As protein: CASSQDKGRRQPQHF.